These 3 T cell receptor beta chains were sequenced from one sample in a study of T cell repertoires in cytomegalovirus infection. Using its own MiXCR run on the reads, TCRdb lists one record per CDR3 protein. The sample consists of about 490,000 distinct CDR3 sequences, about 11% of them appearing once. Material: PBMCs. The receptor set was obtained from a human donor in good health (CMV status not recorded). Some clones in this sample may be carry-over from other donors' samples.

There are a few counts of this clonotype. V gene TRBV4-2 combines with J gene TRBJ1-2; tentative D call: TRBD1 (6 bases). Germline CDR1 reads LGHNA; CDR2 reads YNFKEQ. CDR3 length: 12 residues. The V and J ends lost 5 bases and 6 bases respectively, with 10 bases between them. Here the CDR3 DNA reads TGTGCCAGCAGCTTAAGGACAGATGGCTACACCTTC. Protein: CASSLRTDGYTF.

This clonotype was seen ten or more times. The V and J genes are TRBV15 and TRBJ1-5; D unresolved. Germline CDR1 reads LNHNV; CDR2 reads YYDKDF (reference sequence). The CDR3 contains 15 residues. Trimming removed 1 base from V and 3 bases from J, with 10 bases in between. In DNA form, the CDR3 reads TGTGCCACCAGCAGAGGGGATGTGGCCAATCAGCCCCAGCATTTT. Its protein is CATSRGDVANQPQHF.

This clonotype was detected ten times or more. The rearrangement uses TRBV11-2 and TRBJ2-7, with 7 bases aligning to TRBD1. The germline CDR1 and CDR2 sequences are SGHAT and FQNNGV. CDR3 length: 15 residues. J gave up 0 bases and V 5 bases, and 7 bases lay outside the gene matches. This CDR3 is CASSHPTGSSYEQYF. The CDR3 DNA reads as TGTGCCAGCAGCCACCCGACAGGGAGCTCCTACGAGCAGTACTTC.